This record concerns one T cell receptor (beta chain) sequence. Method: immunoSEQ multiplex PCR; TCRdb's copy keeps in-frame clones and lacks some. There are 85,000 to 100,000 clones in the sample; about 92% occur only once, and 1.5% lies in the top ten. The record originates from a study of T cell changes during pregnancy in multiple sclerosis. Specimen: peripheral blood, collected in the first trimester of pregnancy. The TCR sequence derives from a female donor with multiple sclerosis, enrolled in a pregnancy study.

CDR3 sequence: CASSLGGLNTEAFF. The CDR3 region has the DNA TGCGCCAGCAGCCTCGGGGGTTTGAACACTGAAGCTTTCTTT. The rearrangement uses TRBV5-1 and TRBJ1-1; TRBD1 is a possible D gene (5 bases). This CDR3 has 14 amino acids. Germline lookup yields CDR1 SGHRS and CDR2 YFSETQ. V was shortened by 4 bases and J by 0 bases, with 10 bases between the two germline ends.